The entry below gives a single T cell receptor (beta chain) sequence along with its context. Method: immunoSEQ multiplex PCR; TCRdb's copy keeps in-frame clones and lacks some. Of 45,000 to 70,000 clones detected, about 90% appear once; the ten largest clones hold around 3%. The record originates from a study of T cell changes during pregnancy in multiple sclerosis. The germline V and J ends were trimmed by 8 bases and 9 bases, with 20 bases remaining between them. The CDR3 runs 14 residues. Germline V gives CDR1 MNHEY, CDR2 SVGAGI. This sequence was found in a female donor in good health, enrolled as a control in a pregnancy study. The V and J genes are TRBV6-5 and TRBJ2-1; D is perhaps TRBD1 (5 bases). Sequencing was performed on peripheral blood, taken in the third trimester of pregnancy. CDR3 residues: CASSYRQSSSEQFF. Here the CDR3 DNA reads TGTGCCAGCTCGTACAGGCAATCATCAAGTGAGCAGTTCTTC.